The TCR beta chain described here comes from a study of blood T cell repertoires in COVID-19. Study-wide context: Whether acute or convalescent, the COVID-19 samples came from the United States, Italy and Spain. The cDNA or gDNA used as material had been derived from T cells, B-cell-depleted T cells, or PBMCs.

Trimming at V came to 4 bases and at J to 2 bases, leaving 6 bases not matched to a gene. The CDR3 sequence is 16 residues long. Germline assignment: CDR1 SGDLS and CDR2 YYNGEE. As processed by the authors: Reference gene primer amplification yielded estimated nucleated cell counts. Sequencing used immunoSEQ multiplex PCR; TCRdb keeps in-frame clones, though not all of them. That table is the source of V, J and clone size, and D and trimming were worked out from the DNA. The repertoire consists of 120,000 to 150,000 clones, with roughly 84% occurring once and the leading ten covering more than 4.5%. Individuals in the exposed group had encountered a COVID-19 case within 2 weeks preceding study entry.

Sample: PBMCs or T cells enriched from blood (not recorded which). V gene TRBV9 combines with J gene TRBJ2-3; TRBD2 matches at 11 bases. The TCR sequence derives from a woman aged 45-65 years who had been exposed to COVID-19. CDR3 sequence reads: CASSPLAGAPTDTQYF. CDR3 bases: TGTGCCAGCAGCCCACTAGCGGGAGCCCCCACAGATACGCAGTATTTT.